This TCR beta chain was found in a study of T-cell reconstitution after alpha-beta-depleted transplantation in children. The library targeted TCRbeta and was prepared with unique molecular identifiers. One entry per CDR3 protein, called by TCRdb with MiXCR from the PCR reads. The data hold almost 500,000 distinct CDR3 sequences, with under 15% observed a single time. V lost 7 bases, J lost 6 bases, and 11 bases lay in between. Germline assignment: CDR1 SGHTA and CDR2 FQGNSA. CDR3 length: 12 amino acids. The chain links TRBV7-2 to TRBJ2-3; D is ambiguous. The source of this sequence is a human donor who donated a stem cell graft to a child with combined immunodeficiency. Sequenced material: PBMCs from the stem cell graft donor, taken from the stem cell graft. The DNA of the CDR3 is TGTGCCAGCACCAGCTTGCCGGATACGCAGTATTTT. This codes for CASTSLPDTQYF.